The 17 T cell receptor beta chains given below trace back to one sample, sequenced in a study of T cell clonality in common variable immunodeficiency. Generated by immunoSEQ multiplex PCR, the TCRdb table keeps only in-frame clones and is missing some. Singletons are absent from the sample, which has approximately 52,000 clones. The material sequenced was peripheral blood mononuclear cells. The receptors derive from a person aged 18-69 years in good health.

This clone appeared many times. The read ends 3 residues early relative to the CDR3; the germline J gene fills the gap. The chain carries TRBV5-4 and TRBJ2-5; D gene unclear. Germline CDR1 SGHNT, CDR2 YYREEE (reference sequence). Trimming shortened V by 1 base and J by 4 bases, and 8 bases separated the two germline ends. CDR3 length: 13 amino acids. The DNA read from the CDR3 is TGTGCCAGCAGCTTGAGTAGCACAGAGACC. Protein sequence: CASSLSSTET. The whole CDR3 protein is CASSLSSTETQYF. The full variable domain, completed using reference TRBV5-4 and TRBJ2-5, is ETGVTQSPTHLIKTRGQQVTLRCSSQSGHNTVSWYQQALGQGPQFIFQYYREEENGRGNFPPRFSGLQFPNYSSELNVNALELDDSALYLCASSLSSTETQYFGPGTRLLVL.

This clone was recorded a few times. Coverage ceases 3 residues before the CDR3 finishes, and the germline J gene fills in the end. The chain employs TRBV20-1 and TRBJ1-2; D ambiguous. In germline, CDR1 is DFQATT, CDR2 SNEGSKA (reference sequence). CDR3 length equals 13 residues. The sequenced CDR3 bases are TGCAGTGCTAGTCCCGAGAACTCCTACGAC. This codes for CSASPENSYD. The CDR3 in its entirety is CSASPENSYDYTF.

This clone occurred a few times. The read halts 3 residues ahead of the CDR3 end, with the missing end drawn from the germline J gene. This rearrangement joins TRBV7-2 to TRBJ2-3; 8 nucleotides agree with TRBD1. The germline V gene encodes CDR1 SGHTA and CDR2 FQGNSA. The CDR3 is 15 amino acids. The CDR3 loop reads CASIARGLASETQYF. The covered CDR3 bases are TGTGCCAGCATCGCCAGGGGGCTAGCAAGCGAGACG.

At least ten counts were recorded for this clone. The observed sequence ends 3 residues before the CDR3 terminus, with the missing tail filled in from the germline J gene. This chain links TRBV7-2 with TRBJ2-7, with D unresolved. Germline V gene data show CDR1 as SGHTA and CDR2 as FQGNSA. Trimming shortened V by 5 bases and J by 3 bases, and 11 bases separated the two germline ends. The CDR3 contains 13 residues. The CDR3 DNA, read in part, is TGTGCCAGCAGCCCTAGGAGAGTCTACGAG. Translated: CASSPRRVYE. From start to end, the CDR3 is CASSPRRVYEQYF.

This clone was recorded at least ten times. The read falls 3 residues short of the CDR3 end, and the missing part is taken from the germline J gene. The V and J genes are TRBV19 and TRBJ1-1; 12 positions agree with TRBD1. In germline, CDR1 is LNHDA, CDR2 SQIVND (reference sequence). The length of the CDR3 is 14 residues. The part of the CDR3 DNA that was read is TGTGCCAGCCGTTTCACCGGGACAGGGGGCGAA. Its protein is CASRFTGTGGE. The full-length CDR3 reads as CASRFTGTGGEAFF.

This clone appeared many times. One end of the junction does not line up with germline, which may come from a read error. The CDR3 DNA, read in part, is TGTGCCAGTAGGACTAGCGGGAGATACAGTGAG. This codes for CASRTSGRYSE. The CDR3 as a whole reads CASRTSGRYSEQFF. The rearrangement uses TRBV2 and TRBJ2-1, with 13 bases matching TRBD2. The read terminates 3 residues ahead of where the CDR3 ends, so the germline J gene completes it. Germline V gene sequence: CDR1 SNHLY, CDR2 FYNNEI. This CDR3 contains 14 residues.

This clone was detected ten times or more. The observed sequence ends 3 residues before the CDR3 terminus, with the missing tail filled in from the germline J gene. The V call is TRBV19, the J call TRBJ2-3; 7 nucleotides match TRBD2. The CDR3 runs to 14 residues. CDR1 is LNHDA, CDR2 SQIVND, per germline (reference sequence). The V gene end was trimmed by 3 bases and the J gene end by 6 bases; junction bases not matched to a gene: 6. The covered CDR3 bases are TGTGCCAGTAGTATGTCGGGGGGTAGGGATACG. This translates into CASSMSGGRDT. The full-length CDR3 reads as CASSMSGGRDTQYF.

This clone was seen only a few times. Germline is not matched at one junction end, which may reflect a read error. The sequenced fragment ends 3 residues before the CDR3 boundary, so the rest is inferred from the germline J gene. This chain uses TRBV20-1 with TRBJ1-1; 10 bases map to TRBD1. Germline-derived CDR1 and CDR2 are DFQATT and SNEGSKA (reference sequence). The CDR3 contains 14 residues. The DNA read from the CDR3 is TGCAGTGCTCGAGACAGGGGGCGTCAGACTGAA. Protein product: CSARDRGRQTE. The full CDR3 protein reads CSARDRGRQTEAFF.

At least ten counts were recorded for this clone. CDR3: CASSEHGRGAAGYTF. Incomplete CDR3 DNA: TGTGCCAGCAGTGAACACGGGCGGGGGGCGGCTGGC. The gene calls are TRBV6-1 and TRBJ1-2, with D perhaps matching TRBD1 (6 bases). From the germline J gene comes the end of the CDR3, since the read stops 3 residues before it. There are 15 residues in the CDR3. Germline lookup yields CDR1 MNHNS and CDR2 SASEGT. The germline V and J ends were trimmed by 2 bases and 7 bases, with 17 bases remaining between them.

In the case of this clone: The read halts 3 residues ahead of the CDR3 end, with the missing end drawn from the germline J gene. The chain carries TRBV20-1 and TRBJ1-4, with a possible D match to TRBD1 (5 bases). The CDR3 consists of 14 residues. Germline V lookup: CDR1 DFQATT, CDR2 SNEGSKA (reference sequence). The CDR3 is CSAPVGAGANVLFF. Incomplete CDR3 DNA: TGCAGTGCCCCGGTGGGAGCTGGGGCCAACGTA.

This clone was counted ten times or more. The CDR3 end falls 3 residues outside the read, so it is completed with the germline J gene. The rearrangement links TRBV19 to TRBJ1-3; no reliable D call. Trimming cost V 5 bases and J 3 bases, with 5 bases left between them. The CDR3 covers 12 residues. The V gene's germline CDR1 is LNHDA and CDR2 SQIVND (reference sequence). Partial CDR3 DNA: TGTGCCAGTAGTTACTTTGGAAACACC. Its protein is CASSYFGNT. The whole CDR3 region reads CASSYFGNTIYF.

The sample holds many counts of this clone. With the read ending 3 residues before the CDR3 end, the germline J gene is used to fill in that end. The chain is built from TRBV7-3 and TRBJ2-3, with 11 bases aligning to TRBD2. The V segment lost 5 bases and the J segment 2 bases; nucleotides outside the gene matches: 6. The V gene's germline CDR1 is SGHTA and CDR2 FQGTGA. The CDR3 consists of 16 residues. CDR3 in amino acids: CASSLRLAGSTDTQYF. CDR3 DNA (partial): TGTGCCAGCAGCCTCAGACTAGCGGGGTCCACAGATACG.

This clone appeared many times. The CDR3 extends 3 residues past the end of the read, so its final part is completed from the germline J gene. J is TRBJ1-1 and V is TRBV20-1; possible D gene TRBD1, 6 bases. The CDR3 is 14 amino acids. CDR1 is DFQATT and CDR2 is SNEGSKA in the germline V gene (reference sequence). V was clipped by 7 bases and J by 0 bases, with 15 bases between them. The sequenced CDR3 bases are TGCAGTGTAAACAGGGACGATCTGAACACTGAA. Translating gives CSVNRDDLNTE. The whole CDR3 region reads CSVNRDDLNTEAFF.

This clone has at least ten counts. The CDR3 extends 3 residues past the end of the read, so its final part is completed from the germline J gene. The chain carries TRBV28 and TRBJ1-3; 8 positions agree with TRBD1. CDR1 and CDR2 (germline): MDHEN, SYDVKM. The CDR3 is made up of 15 amino acids. With 6 bases clipped from V and 4 bases from J, the junction kept 8 bases outside the gene matches. The CDR3 loop reads CASREDRVGGNTIYF. The CDR3 bases that were read are TGTGCCAGCAGAGAGGACAGGGTGGGAGGAAACACC.

This clone was observed many times. The chain's CDR3 is CASSWGTGSYGYTF. The part of the CDR3 DNA that was read is TGCGCCAGCAGCTGGGGGACAGGGTCCTATGGC. The chain carries TRBV5-1 and TRBJ1-2; 9 nucleotides align to TRBD1. The sequenced fragment ends 3 residues before the CDR3 boundary, so the rest is inferred from the germline J gene. The CDR3 totals 14 residues. The V and J ends lost 3 bases and 4 bases, in that order; junction bases with no gene match: 4. The germline CDR1 and CDR2 sequences are SGHRS and YFSETQ.

The sample holds a few counts of this clone. From the germline J gene comes the end of the CDR3, since the read stops 3 residues before it. The genes are TRBV20-1 and TRBJ2-1, with 7 positions matching TRBD1. CDR1 and CDR2 from the germline V gene are DFQATT and SNEGSKA (reference sequence). The CDR3 runs 15 residues. The J segment lost 4 bases and the V segment lost 5 bases, leaving 11 bases of the junction unmatched. The CDR3 DNA, read in part, is TGCAGTGCTGGGACAGCCTCACAAGGTTACAATGAG. Residues: CSAGTASQGYNE. The CDR3 in full is CSAGTASQGYNEQFF.

Remarks on this clone: Read sequence stops 3 residues before the CDR3 end, and the germline J gene provides the missing end. The V gene is TRBV30, the J gene TRBJ2-3; D could derive from TRBD1 or TRBD2 (5 bases each). Germline V gene data show CDR1 as GTSNPN and CDR2 as SVGIG (reference sequence). V was clipped by 5 bases and J by 2 bases, with 14 bases between them. This CDR3 region has 14 residues. CDR3 loop: CAWSEAGPTDTQYF. The CDR3 DNA, read in part, is TGTGCCTGGTCGGAGGCAGGGCCCACAGATACG.